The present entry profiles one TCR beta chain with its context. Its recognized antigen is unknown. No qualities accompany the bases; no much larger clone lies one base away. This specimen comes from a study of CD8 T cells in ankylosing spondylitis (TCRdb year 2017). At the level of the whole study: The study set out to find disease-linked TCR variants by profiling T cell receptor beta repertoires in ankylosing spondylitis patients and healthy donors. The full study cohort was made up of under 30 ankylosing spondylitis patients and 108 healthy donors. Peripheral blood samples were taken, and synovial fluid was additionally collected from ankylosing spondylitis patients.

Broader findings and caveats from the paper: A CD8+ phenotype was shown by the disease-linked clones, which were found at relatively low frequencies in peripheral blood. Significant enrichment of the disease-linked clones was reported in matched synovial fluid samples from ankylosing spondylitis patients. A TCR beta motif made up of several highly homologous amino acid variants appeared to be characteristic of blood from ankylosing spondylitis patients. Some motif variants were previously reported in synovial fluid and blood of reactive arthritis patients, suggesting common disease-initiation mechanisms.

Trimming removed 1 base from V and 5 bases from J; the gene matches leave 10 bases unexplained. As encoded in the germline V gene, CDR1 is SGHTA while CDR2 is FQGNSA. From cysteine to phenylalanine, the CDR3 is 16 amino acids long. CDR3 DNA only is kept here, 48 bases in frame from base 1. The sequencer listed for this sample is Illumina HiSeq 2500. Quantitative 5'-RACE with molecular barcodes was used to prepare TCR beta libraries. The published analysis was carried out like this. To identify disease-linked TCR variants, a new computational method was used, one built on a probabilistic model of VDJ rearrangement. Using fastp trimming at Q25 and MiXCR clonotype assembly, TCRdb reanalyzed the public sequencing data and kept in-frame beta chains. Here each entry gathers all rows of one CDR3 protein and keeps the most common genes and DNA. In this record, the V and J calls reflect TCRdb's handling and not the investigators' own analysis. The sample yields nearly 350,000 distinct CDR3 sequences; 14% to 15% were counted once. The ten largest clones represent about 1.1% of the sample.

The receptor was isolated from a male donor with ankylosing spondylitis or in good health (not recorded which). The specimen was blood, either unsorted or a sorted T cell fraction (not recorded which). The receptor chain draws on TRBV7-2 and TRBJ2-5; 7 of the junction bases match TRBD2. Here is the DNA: TGTGCCAGCAGCTTAGGGGCGGGGCCGCGGGAGGAGACCCAGTACTTC. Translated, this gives CASSLGAGPREETQYF.